The 32 T cell receptor beta chains below were found in one sample sequenced in a study of tissue T cells after allogeneic stem cell transplantation. TCRdb's copy holds only in-frame clones and misses some; the assay was immunoSEQ multiplex PCR. The repertoire has approximately 6,600 clones, approximately 51% of them found once; the top ten carry roughly 8%. Time point indicated: mouse harvest day 7 after allogeneic transplant. Tail vein injection delivered 10^7 T-cell-depleted bone marrow cells and 10^6 splenic CD5+ T cells. The source material was lymph node tissue. Receptors originate from a female BALB/c mouse given C57BL/6 T cells with graft-versus-host disease after an allogeneic hematopoietic cell transplant.

This clone was observed a few times. Gene names and germline match the mouse. The read terminates 1 residue before the CDR3 end, so the remaining end is supplied by the germline J gene. The chain recombines TRBV15 with TRBJ2-4; 8 bases agree with TRBD1. The trim removed 2 bases at V and 1 base at J, leaving 8 bases unmatched. The CDR3 has 17 amino acids. The germline V gene encodes CDR1 SGHND and CDR2 FRSKSL. The DNA read from the CDR3 is TGTGCCAGCAGTTTAATCCAGGGGGCAAAAGGTCAAAACACCTTGTAC. This translates into CASSLIQGAKGQNTLY. The whole CDR3 sequence is CASSLIQGAKGQNTLYF.

This clone appeared a few times. Genes here carry mouse names. The read is 1 residue too short to cover the CDR3 end, so that end is filled in from the germline J gene. The chain carries TRBV12-1 and TRBJ2-3, with a weak D call TRBD1 (5 bases). Per the germline V gene, CDR1 is SGHSN and CDR2 is HYEKVE. Deletions cut 4 bases from V and 0 bases from J, with 7 bases between. The length of the CDR3 is 13 residues. CDR3 DNA, as far as it was read: TGTGCCAGCTCCCGACAGAGTGCAGAAACGCTGTAT. This sequence encodes CASSRQSAETLY. The complete CDR3 sequence is CASSRQSAETLYF. Drawing the rest from reference TRBV12-1 and TRBJ2-3, the complete variable domain is DSGVVQSPRHIIKEKGGRSVLTCIPISGHSNVVWYQQTLGKELKFLIQHYEKVERDKGFLPSRFSVQQFDDYHSEMNMSALELEDSAMYFCASSRQSAETLYFGSGTRLTVL.

As regards this clone: The genes and germline here are from mouse. With the read ending 1 residue before the CDR3 end, the germline J gene is used to fill in that end. This sequence joins TRBV26 and TRBJ2-5; 10 bases are shared with TRBD1. V lost 6 bases, J lost 5 bases, and 2 bases stayed unmatched. The CDR3 spans 13 residues. Per the germline V gene, CDR1 is KGHPV and CDR2 is FQNQEV (reference sequence). CDR3 bases read: TGTGCCAGCAGGGACAGGGGGGGAGACACCCAGTAC. Translating gives CASRDRGGDTQY. The full CDR3 reads CASRDRGGDTQYF. Full variable domain (rest looked up from reference TRBV26 and TRBJ2-5): NSKVIQTPRYLVKGQGQKAKMRCIPEKGHPVVFWYQQNKNNEFKFLINFQNQEVLQQIDMTEKRFSAECPSNSPCSLEIQSSEAGDSALYLCASRDRGGDTQYFGPGTRLLVL.

In the case of this clone: Genes here carry mouse names. The CDR3 end falls 1 residue outside the read, so it is completed with the germline J gene. This chain links TRBV12-1 with TRBJ1-2, with D uncertain. CDR3 length: 13 amino acids. Deletions cut 4 bases from V and 1 base from J, with 9 bases between. Germline-derived CDR1 and CDR2 are SGHSN and HYEKVE. CDR3 amino acids: CASSRHLNSDYTF. The sequenced part of the CDR3 DNA is TGTGCCAGCTCCCGACACCTAAACTCCGACTACACC. The full variable domain, completed using reference TRBV12-1 and TRBJ1-2, is DSGVVQSPRHIIKEKGGRSVLTCIPISGHSNVVWYQQTLGKELKFLIQHYEKVERDKGFLPSRFSVQQFDDYHSEMNMSALELEDSAMYFCASSRHLNSDYTFGSGTRLLVI.

As to this clone: Mouse gene names and germline throughout. From the germline J gene comes the end of the CDR3, since the read stops 1 residue before it. V and J are TRBV26 and TRBJ1-2, with TRBD1 matching 10 bases. After removal of 6 bases from V and 3 bases from J, the junction contained 1 base not matched to a gene. Per the germline V gene, CDR1 is KGHPV and CDR2 is FQNQEV (reference sequence). The CDR3 has 13 amino acids. CDR3 protein: CASRTGGHSDYTF. The covered CDR3 bases are TGTGCCAGCAGGACAGGGGGCCACTCCGACTACACC.

A remark on this clone: Mouse gene names and germline throughout. The CDR3 goes on 1 residue after the read ends, and that part is filled in from the germline J gene. The chain employs TRBV26 and TRBJ1-1; TRBD1 matches at 10 bases. Unmatched junction bases numbered 1, after V lost 5 bases and J lost 10 bases. There are 11 residues in the CDR3. Germline CDR1 KGHPV, CDR2 FQNQEV (reference sequence). The DNA read from the CDR3 is TGTGCCAGCAGTGGACAGGGGGGAGTCTTC. It encodes CASSGQGGVF. The whole CDR3 is CASSGQGGVFF.

As for this clone: Germline and genes: mouse. The CDR3 loop is CASSLWGEDTQYF. CDR3 DNA (partial): TGTGCCAGCTCTCTCTGGGGGGAAGACACCCAGTAC. This rearrangement joins TRBV12-1 to TRBJ2-5; 7 bases are shared with TRBD2. Coverage ceases 1 residue before the CDR3 finishes, and the germline J gene fills in the end. V shed 0 bases, J shed 4 bases, and the junction held 0 bases outside the gene matches. CDR3 size: 13 residues. Germline loops: CDR1 SGHSN, CDR2 HYEKVE. The entire variable domain, with the rest obtained from reference TRBV12-1 and TRBJ2-5, is as follows: DSGVVQSPRHIIKEKGGRSVLTCIPISGHSNVVWYQQTLGKELKFLIQHYEKVERDKGFLPSRFSVQQFDDYHSEMNMSALELEDSAMYFCASSLWGEDTQYFGPGTRLLVL.

This clone occurred a few times. The gene names here belong to mouse. The read terminates 1 residue ahead of where the CDR3 ends, so the germline J gene completes it. The rearrangement uses TRBV29 and TRBJ2-7, with D possibly matching TRBD1 (6 bases). Trimming took 4 bases from V and 7 from J, leaving 11 bases between them. Germline-derived CDR1 and CDR2 are MSHET and SYDVDS. The CDR3 spans 12 residues. This chain's CDR3 is CASSSTGWEQYF. Partial CDR3 DNA: TGTGCTAGCAGTTCTACAGGGTGGGAACAGTAC.

As for this clone: All gene names here are mouse names. The CDR3 is cut off 1 residue early in the read; its end comes from the germline J gene. The chain recombines TRBV26 with TRBJ2-3; TRBD2 agrees at 9 bases. CDR1 KGHPV and CDR2 FQNQEV come from the germline V gene (reference sequence). The CDR3 consists of 15 residues. After removal of 6 bases from V and 0 bases from J, the junction contained 4 bases not matched to a gene. The CDR3 loop is CASRRTGASAETLYF. Incomplete CDR3 DNA: TGTGCCAGCAGGAGGACTGGGGCTAGTGCAGAAACGCTGTAT.

Worth noting for this clone: Here the gene names and germline are mouse. The read terminates 1 residue ahead of where the CDR3 ends, so the germline J gene completes it. The chain is built from TRBV1 and TRBJ2-5; TRBD2 agrees at 11 bases. The CDR3 consists of 15 residues. Looked up from germline, CDR1 is NSQYPW and CDR2 is LRSPGD (reference sequence). V shed 4 bases and J 3 bases; nucleotides not matched to a gene: 3. The CDR3 bases that were read are TGCACCTGCAGTGGGGACTGGGGGAGGCAAGACACCCAGTAC. Residues: CTCSGDWGRQDTQY. The CDR3 reads in full as CTCSGDWGRQDTQYF. The full variable domain, completed using reference TRBV1 and TRBJ2-5, is VTLLEQNPRWRLVPRGQAVNLRCILKNSQYPWMSWYQQDLQKQLQWLFTLRSPGDKEVKSLPGADYLATRVTDTELRLQVANMSQGRTLYCTCSGDWGRQDTQYFGPGTRLLVL.

Details on this clone: Mouse gene names and germline throughout. The read gets to within 1 residue of the CDR3 end, and the germline J gene fills in the rest. The chain carries TRBV20 and TRBJ1-1; D is undetermined. Per the germline V gene, CDR1 is GFQATS and CDR2 is STVNSAI. There are 13 residues in the CDR3. Deletions cut 2 bases from V and 0 bases from J, with 7 bases between. CDR3 residues: CGARSGANTEVFF. The sequenced CDR3 bases are TGTGGTGCTAGGTCCGGTGCAAACACAGAAGTCTTC. The complete variable domain, with remaining parts taken from reference TRBV20 and TRBJ1-1, reads GALVYQYPRRTICKSGTSMRMECQAVGFQATSVAWYRQSPQKTFELIALSTVNSAIKYEQNFTQEKFPISHPNLSFSSMTVLNAYLEDRGLYLCGARSGANTEVFFGKGTRLTVV.

With regard to this clone: Gene names are mouse gene names. Read coverage stops 1 residue before the CDR3 terminus; the germline J gene supplies the remainder. The chain combines TRBV21 with TRBJ1-1; D may be TRBD1 (6 bases). TRBV21 is an open reading frame whose function is uncertain. V gave up 3 bases and J gave up 0 bases, with 11 bases separating them. This CDR3 contains 15 residues. The covered CDR3 bases are TGTGCTAGCAGTCAGGGAGGGGGATCAAACACAGAAGTCTTC. Amino acid sequence: CASSQGGGSNTEVF. The whole CDR3 reads CASSQGGGSNTEVFF.

In its sample, this clone was seen a few times. Mouse germline and gene names are used. The read falls 1 residue short of the CDR3 end, and the missing part is taken from the germline J gene. The chain has TRBV2 and TRBJ1-2, with D maybe TRBD1 (5 bases). The CDR3 is 15 amino acids. From germline, CDR1 is LGHNA and CDR2 YSYQKL. Trimming took 0 bases from V and 0 from J, leaving 8 bases between them. The CDR3 spells CASSQERGANSDYTF. Incomplete CDR3 DNA: TGTGCCAGCAGCCAAGAGCGGGGGGCAAACTCCGACTACACC.

This clone is large within its sample. All gene names here are mouse names. Read data end 1 residue before the CDR3 end; the end is taken from the germline J gene. This chain joins TRBV13-1 and TRBJ2-1, with a weak D call TRBD1 (5 bases). Trimming stripped 0 bases from V and 4 bases from J, with 8 bases between. CDR1 is NSHNY, CDR2 SYGAGN, per germline. The CDR3 length is 14 residues. The CDR3 DNA, read in part, is TGTGCCAGCAGTGATGCTGGACAATATGCTGAGCAGTTC. Protein sequence: CASSDAGQYAEQF. From start to end, the CDR3 is CASSDAGQYAEQFF.

This clone was seen a few times. The genes are named according to mouse. The read halts 1 residue ahead of the CDR3 end, with the missing end drawn from the germline J gene. V usage is TRBV23 and J usage is TRBJ1-4; whether TRBD1, the table's D call, matches the DNA was not checked. The CDR3 has 14 residues. Germline values: CDR1 KGHTA, CDR2 FQNQQP. The part of the CDR3 DNA that was read is TGCTCCAGCAGTCCCGGGACAGGCACCGAAAGATTATTT. Translated: CSSSPGTGTERLF. The full CDR3 protein reads CSSSPGTGTERLFF.

To note about this clone: Each gene name is a mouse one. The read is 1 residue too short to cover the CDR3 end, so that end is filled in from the germline J gene. The rearrangement joins TRBV19 to TRBJ1-3; TRBD1 might be the D (6 bases). Trimming left V 5 bases short and J 0 bases short, with 9 bases between. The CDR3 is 14 amino acids. Germline-derived CDR1 and CDR2 are FNHDT and SITEND (reference sequence). The DNA read from the CDR3 is TGTGCCAGCAGCATGGACAGTTCTGGAAATACGCTCTAT. This gives the protein CASSMDSSGNTLY. In full, the CDR3 reads CASSMDSSGNTLYF.

With regard to this clone: Gene names are the mouse ones. The read falls 1 residue short of the CDR3 end, and the missing part is taken from the germline J gene. This sequence joins TRBV3 and TRBJ2-3, with 7 bases fitting TRBD2. The junction had 4 bases not matched to a gene; V was cut back by 5 bases and J by 2 bases. The germline gives CDR1 SNHLY, CDR2 FYNGKV (reference sequence). This CDR3 has 14 amino acids. CDR3 loop: CASSPLGNAETLYF. The sequenced part of the CDR3 DNA is TGTGCCAGCAGCCCACTGGGGAATGCAGAAACGCTGTAT.

As for this clone: Gene names denote mouse genes. The read finishes 1 residue shy of the CDR3 end, and the germline J gene is used to complete it. The rearrangement joins TRBV26 to TRBJ2-3, with D tentatively TRBD1 or TRBD2 (5 bases each). The germline V and J ends were trimmed by 5 bases and 3 bases, with 9 bases remaining between them. CDR3 length: 13 amino acids. Germline V gene sequence: CDR1 KGHPV, CDR2 FQNQEV (reference sequence). The CDR3 here is CASSMGRAETLYF. Incomplete CDR3 DNA: TGTGCCAGCAGTATGGGACGGGCAGAAACGCTGTAT.

This clone was observed a handful of times. Gene names are the mouse ones. With the read ending 1 residue before the CDR3 end, the germline J gene is used to fill in that end. The rearrangement links TRBV5 to TRBJ2-1, with D uncertain. Germline CDR1 and CDR2: LGHNA and YNLKQL (reference sequence). There are 12 residues in the CDR3. The V end lost 0 bases, the J end lost 6 bases, and 3 bases lay between the germline ends. The CDR3 DNA, read in part, is TGTGCCAGCAGCCAAGAGAGTGCTGAGCAGTTC. Its protein is CASSQESAEQF. In full, the CDR3 is CASSQESAEQFF.

In this sample, this clone turned up a few times. The gene names given are mouse names. The sequence runs out 1 residue before the end of the CDR3; the remainder is reconstructed from the germline J gene. The chain carries TRBV1 and TRBJ2-7; 8 bases match TRBD2. Trimming removed 3 bases from V and 6 bases from J; junction bases left unmatched: 4. CDR1 NSQYPW and CDR2 LRSPGD come from the germline V gene (reference sequence). This CDR3 has 13 residues. This CDR3 reads CTCSAQTGAEQYF. Partial CDR3 DNA: TGCACCTGCAGTGCCCAGACTGGGGCTGAACAGTAC.

This clone is a singleton in its sample. The germline and genes are mouse ones. The read falls 1 residue short of the CDR3 end, and the missing part is taken from the germline J gene. V usage is TRBV1 and J usage is TRBJ2-4; the match to TRBD2 covers 9 bases. Trimming removed 2 bases from V and 3 bases from J; junction bases left unmatched: 3. The germline gives CDR1 NSQYPW, CDR2 LRSPGD (reference sequence). The CDR3 loop spans 15 amino acids. The sequenced CDR3 bases are TGCACCTGCAGTGCACGGACTGGGGTCCAAAACACCTTGTAC. This codes for CTCSARTGVQNTLY. The whole CDR3 is CTCSARTGVQNTLYF.

About this clone itself: Gene names are mouse gene names. Read data end 1 residue before the CDR3 end; the end is taken from the germline J gene. V gene TRBV26 combines with J gene TRBJ1-1; 7 positions match TRBD1. J gave up 1 base and V 4 bases, and 0 bases lay outside the gene matches. Germline loops: CDR1 KGHPV, CDR2 FQNQEV (reference sequence). The CDR3 runs 13 residues. CDR3 DNA (partial): TGTGCCAGCAGTCGGACAGGGAACACAGAAGTCTTC. This encodes CASSRTGNTEVF. The whole CDR3 sequence reads CASSRTGNTEVFF.

The table lists this clone with a few counts. Gene names are mouse gene names. Read data end 1 residue before the CDR3 end; the end is taken from the germline J gene. V usage is TRBV26 and J usage is TRBJ2-7; no firm D call. This CDR3 region has 11 residues. Germline-derived CDR1 and CDR2 are KGHPV and FQNQEV (reference sequence). V was pared by 2 bases and J by 4 bases, with 3 bases between. The covered CDR3 bases are TGTGCCAGCAGTCTGCCTTATGAACAGTAC. It translates to CASSLPYEQY. The whole CDR3 protein is CASSLPYEQYF.

Note on this clone: Germline and genes: mouse. The CDR3 end lies 1 residue beyond the end of the read and is filled in from the germline J gene. The gene calls are TRBV15 and TRBJ1-1; 9 bases map to TRBD1. V trimming: 6 bases; J trimming: 3 bases; junction bases outside the gene matches: 2. Germline V lookup: CDR1 SGHND, CDR2 FRSKSL. This CDR3 is 13 amino acids long. The CDR3 bases that were read are TGTGCCAGCAGGGGACAGGGAGACACAGAAGTCTTC. This gives the protein CASRGQGDTEVF. The whole CDR3 protein is CASRGQGDTEVFF.

Concerning this clone: The gene names given are mouse names. CDR3 sequence: CASSLLGPYAEQFF. Partial CDR3 DNA: TGTGCCAGCAGTTTACTGGGCCCCTATGCTGAGCAGTTC. This chain links TRBV15 with TRBJ2-1, with D perhaps matching TRBD2 (5 bases). The DNA ends 1 residue before the CDR3 does, and the rest of the CDR3 is filled in from the germline J gene. In germline, CDR1 is SGHND, CDR2 FRSKSL. The V and J ends lost 2 bases and 3 bases respectively, with 8 bases between them. The CDR3 is made up of 14 amino acids.

As concerns this clone: The germline and genes are mouse ones. The read comes to an end 1 residue before the CDR3 does, leaving the germline J gene to fill in the end. The chain employs TRBV26 and TRBJ2-4; D is unclear. The CDR3 contains 14 residues. Germline CDR1 and CDR2: KGHPV and FQNQEV (reference sequence). V shed 2 bases and J shed 0 bases, with 6 bases lying between them. Here the CDR3 reads CASSLDTSQNTLYF. CDR3 DNA (partial): TGTGCCAGCAGTCTGGACACTAGTCAAAACACCTTGTAC.

Turning to this clone: Genes and germline are mouse. The CDR3 end is not reached by the read, which stops 1 residue before it; the germline J gene fills it in. The gene calls are TRBV12-2 and TRBJ1-3; 7 bases agree with TRBD1. CDR1 and CDR2 from the germline V gene are SGHLS and HYDKME. CDR3 length equals 15 residues. Germline trimming cut 1 base from V and 0 bases from J; bases unmatched to any gene: 2. CDR3 residues: CASSLGTASGNTLYF. The DNA read from the CDR3 is TGTGCCAGCTCTCTGGGGACAGCTTCTGGAAATACGCTCTAT. Filled out from reference TRBV12-2 and TRBJ1-3, the complete variable domain reads NSGVVQSPRYIIKGKGERSILKCIPISGHLSVAWYQQTQGQELKFFIQHYDKMERDKGNLPSRFSVQQFDDYHSEMNMSALELEDSAVYFCASSLGTASGNTLYFGEGSRLIVV.

Concerning this clone: All gene names here are mouse names. With the read ending 1 residue before the CDR3 end, the germline J gene is used to fill in that end. V gene TRBV16 combines with J gene TRBJ1-1, with 9 bases aligning to TRBD1. The CDR3 loop spans 14 amino acids. V lost 4 bases to trimming and J lost 3 bases; unmatched junction nucleotides: 3. Germline CDR1 is SGHSA and CDR2 is FRNQAP. The CDR3 protein is CASSSTGGDTEVFF. CDR3 DNA (partial): TGTGCAAGCAGCTCCACAGGGGGCGACACAGAAGTCTTC.

For this clone: Gene names follow the mouse nomenclature. The read terminates 1 residue before the CDR3 end, so the remaining end is supplied by the germline J gene. The chain combines TRBV12-1 with TRBJ2-1, with 8 bases fitting TRBD2. The CDR3 length is 16 residues. V shed 0 bases, J shed 0 bases, and the junction held 3 bases outside the gene matches. The germline V gene encodes CDR1 SGHSN and CDR2 HYEKVE. CDR3 loop: CASSLAWGDNYAEQFF. Incomplete CDR3 DNA: TGTGCCAGCTCTCTCGCCTGGGGGGATAACTATGCTGAGCAGTTC. Filled out from reference TRBV12-1 and TRBJ2-1, the complete variable domain reads DSGVVQSPRHIIKEKGGRSVLTCIPISGHSNVVWYQQTLGKELKFLIQHYEKVERDKGFLPSRFSVQQFDDYHSEMNMSALELEDSAMYFCASSLAWGDNYAEQFFGPGTRLTVL.

Notes on this clone: All gene names here are mouse names. With the read ending 1 residue before the CDR3 end, the germline J gene is used to fill in that end. The chain couples TRBV13-2 to TRBJ1-1, with D hard to call. Looked up from germline, CDR1 is NNHNN and CDR2 is SYGAGS (reference sequence). CDR3 size: 14 residues. Between the trimmed V and J ends, which lost 1 base and 3 bases, there was a span of 10 bases. The CDR3 spells CASGDRGGDTEVFF. The DNA read from the CDR3 is TGTGCCAGCGGTGATCGGGGTGGGGACACAGAAGTCTTC.

A remark on this clone: Gene names refer to mouse genes. The read comes to an end 1 residue before the CDR3 does, leaving the germline J gene to fill in the end. The chain recombines TRBV16 with TRBJ2-2; possible D gene TRBD1, 5 bases. CDR3 length equals 14 residues. The V and J ends lost 5 bases and 2 bases respectively, with 9 bases between them. Germline CDR1 reads SGHSA; CDR2 reads FRNQAP. The DNA read from the CDR3 is TGTGCAAGCAGCCCGACAGCCAACACCGGGCAGCTCTAC. The encoded protein is CASSPTANTGQLY. The full CDR3 protein is CASSPTANTGQLYF.

With regard to this clone: Mouse names are used for the genes. Read sequence stops 1 residue before the CDR3 end, and the germline J gene provides the missing end. The gene calls are TRBV31 and TRBJ1-4, with 10 bases matching TRBD1. The CDR3 totals 15 residues. Germline trimming cut 3 bases from V and 6 bases from J; bases unmatched to any gene: 7. Per the germline V gene, CDR1 is GKSSPN and CDR2 is SITVG. The CDR3 protein is CAWRLGQGRDERLFF. CDR3 DNA, as far as it was read: TGTGCCTGGAGACTGGGACAGGGGAGGGACGAAAGATTATTT.